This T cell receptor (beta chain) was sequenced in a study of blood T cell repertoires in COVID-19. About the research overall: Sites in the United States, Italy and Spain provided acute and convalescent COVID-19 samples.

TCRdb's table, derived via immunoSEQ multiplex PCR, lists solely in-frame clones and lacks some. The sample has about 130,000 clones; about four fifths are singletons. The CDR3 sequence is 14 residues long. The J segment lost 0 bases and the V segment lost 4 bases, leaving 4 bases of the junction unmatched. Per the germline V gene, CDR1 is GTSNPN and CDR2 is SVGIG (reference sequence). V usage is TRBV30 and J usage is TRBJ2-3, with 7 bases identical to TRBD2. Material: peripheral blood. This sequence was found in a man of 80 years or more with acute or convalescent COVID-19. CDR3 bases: TGTGCCTGGACCCGGGGGGACAGCACAGATACGCAGTATTTT. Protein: CAWTRGDSTDTQYF.